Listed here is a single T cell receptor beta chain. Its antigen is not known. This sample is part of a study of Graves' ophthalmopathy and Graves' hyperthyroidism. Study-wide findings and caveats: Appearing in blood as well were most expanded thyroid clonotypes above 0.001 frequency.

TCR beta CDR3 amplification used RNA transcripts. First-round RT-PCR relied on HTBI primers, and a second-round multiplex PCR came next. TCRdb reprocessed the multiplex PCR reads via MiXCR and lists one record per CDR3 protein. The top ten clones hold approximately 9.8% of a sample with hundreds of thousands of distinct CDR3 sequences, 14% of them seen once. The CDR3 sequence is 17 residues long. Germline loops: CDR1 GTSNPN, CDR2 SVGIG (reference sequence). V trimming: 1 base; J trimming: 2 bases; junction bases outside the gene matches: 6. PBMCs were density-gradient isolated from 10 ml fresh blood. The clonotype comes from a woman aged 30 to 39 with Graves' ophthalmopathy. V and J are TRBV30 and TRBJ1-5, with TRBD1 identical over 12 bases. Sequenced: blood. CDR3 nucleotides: TGTGCCTGGAGTGGGGGACAGGGGGCAATGGGCAATCAGCCCCAGCATTTT. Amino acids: CAWSGGQGAMGNQPQHF.